The sequence of this TCR beta chain was determined in a study of T cell clusters in autoimmune cytopenias. The overall study: A median of roughly 52,000 TRB reads per sample yielded a median around 2,500 distinct clonotypes. Study conclusions and caveats: No experiment has yet validated the function of the T cell clusters defined in silico. Comparing secondary cytopenia with chronic lymphocytic leukemia showed no cluster-lack signature, apparently masked by lymphoma repertoire. Primary autoimmune cytopenia patients appeared to lack physiological T cell clusters present in healthy donors.

Tens of thousands of genome equivalents of blood DNA were amplified for TRB. This clonotype is identified as medium-sized from frequency. The antigen is not known. TRB was amplified by touch-down multiplex PCR, primer pools A and B combined. For each CDR3 protein, TCRdb gives one entry from its re-call of the multiplex PCR reads, without DNA. This repertoire includes approximately 10,000 distinct CDR3 sequences. This TCR was sampled from a human donor with an autoimmune cytopenia or autoimmune hepatitis (not recorded which). Source material: peripheral blood.

The CDR3: CASTVGQGVLYEQYF. This chain uses TRBV19 with TRBJ2-7; lacking DNA, the TRBD1 call made by TCRdb goes unchecked. The CDR3 is 15 residues long. Germline-derived CDR1 and CDR2 are LNHDA and SQIVND (reference sequence). The whole variable domain, remainder taken from reference TRBV19 and TRBJ2-7, is DGGITQSPKYLFRKEGQNVTLSCEQNLNHDAMYWYRQDPGQGLRLIYYSQIVNDFQKGDIAEGYSVSREKKESFPLTVTSAQKNPTAFYLCASTVGQGVLYEQYFGPGTRLTVT.